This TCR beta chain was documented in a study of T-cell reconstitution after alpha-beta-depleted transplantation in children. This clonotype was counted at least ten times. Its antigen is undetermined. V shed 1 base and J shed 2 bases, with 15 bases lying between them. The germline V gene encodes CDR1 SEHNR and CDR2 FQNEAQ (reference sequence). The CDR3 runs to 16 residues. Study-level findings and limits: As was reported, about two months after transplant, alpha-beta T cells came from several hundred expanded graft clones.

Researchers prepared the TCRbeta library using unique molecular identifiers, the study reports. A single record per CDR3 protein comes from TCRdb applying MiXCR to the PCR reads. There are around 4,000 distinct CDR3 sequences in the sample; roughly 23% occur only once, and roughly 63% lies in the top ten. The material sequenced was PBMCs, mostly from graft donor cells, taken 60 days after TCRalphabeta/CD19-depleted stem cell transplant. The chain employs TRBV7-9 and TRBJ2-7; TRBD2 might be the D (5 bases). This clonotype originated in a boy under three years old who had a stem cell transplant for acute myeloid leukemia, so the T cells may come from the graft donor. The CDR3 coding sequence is TGTGCCAGCAGCTTAGAGGGCAGGAGGACCCCCTACGAGCAGTACTTC. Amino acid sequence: CASSLEGRRTPYEQYF.